These T cell receptor beta chains were read from a single sample in a study of shared clonotypes between healthy human individuals. Only in-frame clones appear in the TCRdb table, and some are missing; sequencing was by immunoSEQ multiplex PCR. Of about 2.5 million clones listed, 92% were seen once; the top ten hold 0.37%. The sequenced sample was naive CD4+ T cells from PBMCs. These TCRs come from a young man in good health. Some clones in this sample may be carry-over from other donors' samples. Both conserved end residues are part of each CDR3. D genes are given only for firm matches. The size field is filled for only some rows; it gives once, few, many or a size class.

clone_size,v_call,j_call,d_call,cdr3_nt,cdr3_aa
.,TRBV6-5,TRBJ2-1,TRBD2,TGTGCCAGCAGTTGGCAGACTAGCGGGACCGGAGGTGAGCAGTTCTTC,CASSWQTSGTGGEQFF
.,TRBV14,TRBJ2-2,.,TGTGCCAGCAGCCAAGTTCGGGTAACCGGGGAGCTGTTTTTT,CASSQVRVTGELFF
.,TRBV7-2,TRBJ2-5,.,TGTGCCAGCAGCTTAGGCAGGGCAGGGGAGACCCAGTACTTC,CASSLGRAGETQYF
.,TRBV18,TRBJ2-2,TRBD2,TGTGCCAGCTCACCACTAGCGGGAGGCAATACCGGGGAGCTGTTTTTT,CASSPLAGGNTGELFF
.,TRBV2,TRBJ2-3,.,TGTGCCAGCGGGGGGAGAACGGCAGATACGCAGTATTTT,CASGGRTADTQYF
.,TRBV15,TRBJ2-3,.,TGTGCCACCAGCAGTCCCAAGGGAGCGGGGACAAGCACAGATACGCAGTATTTT,CATSSPKGAGTSTDTQYF
.,TRBV7-8,TRBJ2-7,TRBD2,TGTGCCAGCAGCTTAAGGGGGACTAGCTCCTACGAGCAGTACTTC,CASSLRGTSSYEQYF
.,TRBV5-4,TRBJ1-2,.,TGTGCCAGCAGCCACGACAGGAACTATGGCTACACCTTC,CASSHDRNYGYTF
.,TRBV7-6,TRBJ2-2,.,TGTGCCAGCAGCACCCGGAGTGAGAACACCGGGGAGCTGTTTTTT,CASSTRSENTGELFF
few,TRBV29-1,TRBJ2-7,.,TGCAGCGTTGGGGTGGGCGGACACGAGCAGTACTTC,CSVGVGGHEQYF
.,TRBV5-1,TRBJ2-1,.,TGCGCCAGCAGTGTCGGGGAGAGCTCCTACAATGAGCAGTTCTTC,CASSVGESSYNEQFF
.,TRBV9,TRBJ2-5,.,TGTGCCAGCAGCGTAGTGTCGGGATATCAAGAGACCCAGTACTTC,CASSVVSGYQETQYF
.,TRBV5-1,TRBJ2-3,TRBD1,TGCGCCAGCAGCTCCACCCCGGGGACAGGGGTTTTTACAGATACGCAGTATTTT,CASSSTPGTGVFTDTQYF
.,TRBV4-1,TRBJ2-2,TRBD2,TGCGCCAGCAGCCAAGAACGTGGACTAGCGGGAGAGTCCGGGGAGCTGTTTTTT,CASSQERGLAGESGELFF
.,TRBV7-9,TRBJ1-2,.,TGTGCCAGCAGCTCCCAACTAAGAACAGAACCTAACTATGGCTACACCTTC,CASSSQLRTEPNYGYTF
.,TRBV28,TRBJ1-5,TRBD1,TGTGCCAGCAGACCGGACAGGGGGCGTAAATTAAGCAATCAGCCCCAGCATTTT,CASRPDRGRKLSNQPQHF
.,TRBV27,TRBJ2-7,.,TGTGCCAGCAGTCCGCTGCGGGGTTTGCAGTACTTC,CASSPLRGLQYF
.,TRBV11-2,TRBJ2-7,TRBD2,TGTGCCAGCAGCCAGACTAGCGGTGCCTACGAGCAGTACTTC,CASSQTSGAYEQYF
once,TRBV5-5,TRBJ2-7,.,TGTGCCAGCAGCTTGAATCCGGTAAGGAGCTACGAGCAGTACTTC,CASSLNPVRSYEQYF
.,TRBV28,TRBJ2-1,.,TGTGCCAGCAGGAACCTTTACAATGAGCAGTTCTTC,CASRNLYNEQFF
.,TRBV9,TRBJ2-5,.,TGTGCCAGCAGCGTATCGGTTGGAGAGACCCAGTACTTC,CASSVSVGETQYF
once,TRBV30,TRBJ1-2,.,TGTGCCTGGAGGGCCGCAGGGATTGGCTACACCTTC,CAWRAAGIGYTF
once,TRBV30,TRBJ2-7,TRBD1,TGTGCCTGGAGTCCGGGACAGGGGGTGATCCACGAGCAGTACTTC,CAWSPGQGVIHEQYF
.,TRBV6-1,TRBJ1-2,.,TGTGCCAGCAGTGAAGGTGGGGATGGCTACACCTTC,CASSEGGDGYTF
.,TRBV5-1,TRBJ1-3,.,TGCGCCAGCAGCTTGATGGGGAACTCTGGAAACACCATATATTTT,CASSLMGNSGNTIYF
.,TRBV19,TRBJ2-3,.,TGTGCCAGTAGTATGTCAGGAGATACGCAGTATTTT,CASSMSGDTQYF
.,TRBV7-6,TRBJ1-3,.,TGTGCCAGCAGCTTAGATGGGACACCGGGTCCTGGAAACACCATATATTTT,CASSLDGTPGPGNTIYF
.,TRBV7-3,TRBJ2-1,TRBD2,TGTGCCAGCAGCTCCGTCAGCGGGAGCGGGTCCAATGAGCAGTTCTTC,CASSSVSGSGSNEQFF
.,TRBV5-8,TRBJ1-4,.,TGTGCCAGCAGCTGGACAGACAATGAAAAACTGTTTTTT,CASSWTDNEKLFF
once,TRBV27,TRBJ2-1,TRBD1,TGTGCCAGCAGTTCCGGGCAGGGGGCCTACAATGAGCAGTTCTTC,CASSSGQGAYNEQFF
.,TRBV18,TRBJ1-1,TRBD1,TGTGCCAGCTCACCTATGACAGGGGAGGCGAACACTGAAGCTTTCTTT,CASSPMTGEANTEAFF
.,TRBV5-1,TRBJ2-3,.,TGCGCCAGCAGCCAACCTCTGGGTCAGTTAACAGATACGCAGTATTTT,CASSQPLGQLTDTQYF
.,TRBV15,TRBJ2-2,TRBD2,TGTGCCACCAGTGGCCTTCTAGCGGGACCCGAGAACACCGGGGAGCTGTTTTTT,CATSGLLAGPENTGELFF
.,TRBV5-1,TRBJ1-2,.,TGCGCCAGCAGCCCCCGAGTGAGAGGGAAGGTATCGATCTATGGCTACACCTTC,CASSPRVRGKVSIYGYTF
.,TRBV28,TRBJ1-5,.,TGTGCCAGCAGTTTACTCGGGGGCGCGGATCAGCCCCAGCATTTT,CASSLLGGADQPQHF
.,TRBV27,TRBJ2-7,TRBD2,TGTGCCAGCAGTTTTAATCTAAGGACTAGCGCGTACGAGCAGTACTTC,CASSFNLRTSAYEQYF
.,TRBV10-2,TRBJ2-2,.,TGCGCCAGCAGTCCCCTTCGCGGGAGAGGGGGCACCGGGGAGCTGTTTTTT,CASSPLRGRGGTGELFF
.,TRBV7-2,TRBJ2-3,.,TGTGCCAGCAGCCCCACGGCCCCAGATACGCAGTATTTT,CASSPTAPDTQYF
.,TRBV27,TRBJ2-7,.,TGTGCCAGCAGTCCTCCTTCCAGCTCCTACGAGCAGTACTTC,CASSPPSSSYEQYF
.,TRBV28,TRBJ2-7,TRBD1,TGTGCCAGCAGTCCGGGACAGGTTGCCTACGAGCAGTACTTC,CASSPGQVAYEQYF
.,TRBV11-3,TRBJ2-1,.,TGTGCCAGCAGCCCAACCAGCCGGCCTTTAGGGGACAATGAGCAGTTCTTC,CASSPTSRPLGDNEQFF
.,TRBV7-3,TRBJ1-6,.,TGTGCCAGCAGCTTACAGGGTGCTTCACCCCTCCACTTT,CASSLQGASPLHF
.,TRBV5-1,TRBJ2-1,.,TGCGCCAGCACCAAACAGGGAGGCAATGAGCAGTTCTTC,CASTKQGGNEQFF